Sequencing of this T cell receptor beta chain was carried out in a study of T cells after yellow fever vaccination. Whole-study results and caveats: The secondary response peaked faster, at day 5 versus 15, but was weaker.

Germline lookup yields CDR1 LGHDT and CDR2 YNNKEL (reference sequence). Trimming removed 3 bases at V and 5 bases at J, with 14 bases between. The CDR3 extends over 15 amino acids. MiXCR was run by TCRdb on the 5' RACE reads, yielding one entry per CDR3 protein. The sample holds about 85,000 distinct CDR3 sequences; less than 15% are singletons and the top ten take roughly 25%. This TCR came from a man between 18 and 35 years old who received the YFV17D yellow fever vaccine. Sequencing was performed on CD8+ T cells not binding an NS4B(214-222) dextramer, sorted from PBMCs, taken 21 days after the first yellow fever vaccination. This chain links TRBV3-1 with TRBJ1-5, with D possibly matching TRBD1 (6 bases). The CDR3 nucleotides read TGTGCCAGCAGCCAGTCCTGGACAGCCCATCAGCCCCAGCATTTT. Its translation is CASSQSWTAHQPQHF.